This T cell receptor beta chain stems from a study of cytomegalovirus exposure and HLA in healthy donors. Background on the study: A data release that came early held 80 million or so unique TCRs from HLA-typed donors. For the roughly 390 genotyped donors, 80% to 90% fell within the Caucasian-associated ancestry cluster.

CDR3 length: 16 amino acids. Germline CDR1 and CDR2: SGHNT and YYREEE (reference sequence). PCR involved 60 Vbeta and 13 Jbeta primers. Here immunoSEQ multiplex PCR was the method, and the copy in TCRdb shows in-frame clones only, minus some. The table shows about 160,000 clones, with around 80% occurring only once. Study conclusions and caveats: V- and J-gene trimming of TCR beta was linked (in a later analysis) to a missense DCLRE1C variant. Likely technical artifact: a cluster of highly shared sequence variants.

Concerning this clone: Its specificity is not known. One junction end does not reproduce the germline sequence, and a read error may be involved.

The chain is built from TRBV5-4 and TRBJ2-7; perhaps TRBD1 as D (6 bases). The specimen was PBMCs. This clonotype was obtained from a male donor in good health and CMV-seropositive. CDR3 in amino acids: CASGLASTGLSYEQYF. In DNA form, the CDR3 reads TGTGCCAGCGGCTTGGCGTCAACAGGGCTTTCCTACGAGCAGTACTTC.